This T cell receptor (beta chain) was observed in a study of blood T cell repertoires in COVID-19. Germline CDR1 is MDHEN and CDR2 is SYDVKM. V gave up 3 bases and J gave up 2 bases; unmatched junction bases: 8. The CDR3 extends over 17 amino acids. Method: immunoSEQ multiplex PCR; TCRdb's copy keeps in-frame clones and lacks some. The table records approximately 150,000 clones, approximately 87% of them present only once. Participant ages covered about 18 to 89 years across 24 US areas. Clinical history reported by participants formed the basis on which cohorts were assigned. The chain links TRBV28 to TRBJ1-5; 9 bases fit TRBD1. The receptor comes from a man aged 55 to 69 who had recovered from COVID-19. The material sequenced was PBMCs or T cells enriched from blood (not recorded which). The CDR3 DNA reads TGTGCCAGCAGTTTCGACAGGGGGAATTGGGGCAATCAGCCCCAGCATTTT. It is translated as CASSFDRGNWGNQPQHF.